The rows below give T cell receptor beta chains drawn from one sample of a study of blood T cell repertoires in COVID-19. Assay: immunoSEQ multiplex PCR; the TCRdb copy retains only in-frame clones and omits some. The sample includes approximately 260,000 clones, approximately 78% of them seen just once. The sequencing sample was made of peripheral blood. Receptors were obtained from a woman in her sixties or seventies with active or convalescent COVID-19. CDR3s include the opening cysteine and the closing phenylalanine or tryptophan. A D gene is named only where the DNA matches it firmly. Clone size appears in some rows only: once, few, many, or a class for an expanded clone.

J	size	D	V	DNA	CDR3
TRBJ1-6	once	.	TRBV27	TGTGCCAGCAGCGTCGGAGGGCGGGCTTCACCCCTCCACTTT	CASSVGGRASPLHF
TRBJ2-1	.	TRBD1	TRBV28	TGTGCCAGCAGACTGGGACAGTACAATGAGCAGTTCTTC	CASRLGQYNEQFF
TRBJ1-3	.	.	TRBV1	TGCACCAGCAGCACTCGGGATTTCTCTGGAAACACCATATATTTT	CTSSTRDFSGNTIYF
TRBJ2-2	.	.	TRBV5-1	TGCGCCAGCAGCTTGAACGAACAGGGCTACACTAACACCGGGGAGCTGTTTTTT	CASSLNEQGYTNTGELFF
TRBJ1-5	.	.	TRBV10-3	TGTGCCATCAGTGAGTCCAGATATAGCAATCAGCCCCAGCATTTT	CAISESRYSNQPQHF
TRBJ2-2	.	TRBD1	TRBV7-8	TGTGCCAGCAGCGCCAGGGACAGGGTGGACACCGGGGAGCTGTTTTTT	CASSARDRVDTGELFF
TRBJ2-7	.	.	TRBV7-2	TGTGCCAGCAGCTTAGACAGATCCTACGAGCAGTACTTC	CASSLDRSYEQYF
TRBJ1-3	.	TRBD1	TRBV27	TGTGCCAGCAGTTTATCGGGCAGGGGGGACTCTGGAAACACCATATATTTT	CASSLSGRGDSGNTIYF
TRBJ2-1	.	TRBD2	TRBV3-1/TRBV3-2	TGTGCCAGCAGCCAGGGACTAGCGGGGGGGCCCGAGCAGTTCTTC	CASSQGLAGGPEQFF
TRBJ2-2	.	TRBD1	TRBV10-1	TGCGCCAGCCTGGGACAGGGAGCCGGGGAGCTGTTTTTT	CASLGQGAGELFF
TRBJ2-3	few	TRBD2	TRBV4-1	TGCGCCAGCAGCCAAGATAGGGTGCGGGGGGGCCGCACAGATACGCAGTATTTT	CASSQDRVRGGRTDTQYF
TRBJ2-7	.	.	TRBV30	TGTGCCTGGAGCAGGGAATCCTACGAGCAGTACTTC	CAWSRESYEQYF
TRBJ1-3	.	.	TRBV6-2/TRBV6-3	TGTGCCAGCAGTTACGGGGAGACCGGAAACACCATATATTTT	CASSYGETGNTIYF
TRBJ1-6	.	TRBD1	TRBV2	TGTGCCAGAGGACAGGCTCCGAATTCACCCCTCCACTTT	CARGQAPNSPLHF
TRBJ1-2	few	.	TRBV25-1	TGTGCCAGCAGTGGACGGGGCTATGGCTACACCTTC	CASSGRGYGYTF
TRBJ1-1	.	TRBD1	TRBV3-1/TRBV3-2	TGTGCCAGCTCCGGACAGGGGGGCACTGAAGCTTTCTTT	CASSGQGGTEAFF
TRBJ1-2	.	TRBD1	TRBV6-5	TGTGCCAGCAGAGTAGGACAGGGCTTTTCTGGCTACACCTTC	CASRVGQGFSGYTF
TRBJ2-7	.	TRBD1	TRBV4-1	TGCGCCAGCAGCCAGGGGGACAGGGGGTTCGAGCAGTACTTC	CASSQGDRGFEQYF
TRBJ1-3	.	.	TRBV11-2	TGTGCCAGCGACCAGGGGTCTGGAAACACCATATATTTT	CASDQGSGNTIYF
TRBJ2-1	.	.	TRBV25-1	TGTGCCAGCAGTGAACGCGCAGGGGTCTACAATGAGCAGTTCTTC	CASSERAGVYNEQFF
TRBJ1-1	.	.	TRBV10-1	TGCGCCAGCAGCACAGTCGACGGTGAAGCTTTCTTT	CASSTVDGEAFF
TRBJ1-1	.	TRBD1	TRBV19	TGTGCCAGTAGTCCAGGGGGGTCCATGAACACTGAAGCTTTCTTT	CASSPGGSMNTEAFF
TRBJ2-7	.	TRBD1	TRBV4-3	TGCGCCAGCAGCCAGTTGACAGGGGGCTACGAGCAGTACTTC	CASSQLTGGYEQYF
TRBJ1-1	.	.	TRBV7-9	TGTGCCAGCAGCTTAGCGGGCAGGGTGGACACTGAAGCTTTCTTT	CASSLAGRVDTEAFF
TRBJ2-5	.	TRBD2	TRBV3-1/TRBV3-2	TGTGCCAGCAGCCAAGGGGCGGGGGGCCTAGAGACCCAGTACTTC	CASSQGAGGLETQYF
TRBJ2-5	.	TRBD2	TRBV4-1	TGCGCCAGCAGCCAACAGCGGGGGGGCCAAGAGACCCAGTACTTC	CASSQQRGGQETQYF
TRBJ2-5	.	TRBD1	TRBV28	TGTGCCAGCAGTTTAAACAGGGGCCAAGAGACCCAGTACTTC	CASSLNRGQETQYF
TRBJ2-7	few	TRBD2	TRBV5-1	TGCGCCAGCAGCTTGGCCTCGACTAGCGGGGGCTCCTACGAGCAGTACTTC	CASSLASTSGGSYEQYF
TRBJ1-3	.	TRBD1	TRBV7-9	TGTGCCAGCAGCTTGCCCGGGACAGGTGGAAACACCATATATTTT	CASSLPGTGGNTIYF
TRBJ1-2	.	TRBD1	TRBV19	TGTGCCAGTACCATGGGACAGGGGGCGGATGGCTACACCTTC	CASTMGQGADGYTF
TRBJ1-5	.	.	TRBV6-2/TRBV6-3	TGTGCCAGCAGTTACGGGGCAGGACGGCAGCCCCAGCATTTT	CASSYGAGRQPQHF
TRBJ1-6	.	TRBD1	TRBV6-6	TGTGCCAGCAGTTACTCCACAGGGGCTTCACCCCTCCACTTT	CASSYSTGASPLHF
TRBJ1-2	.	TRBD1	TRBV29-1	TGCAGCGTGGTAAAGGACCGGGACAGGGGCAATGGCTACACCTTC	CSVVKDRDRGNGYTF
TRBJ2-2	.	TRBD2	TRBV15	TGTGCCACCAGCAGAGATTACGCGGGGGAACCCACCGGGGAGCTGTTTTTT	CATSRDYAGEPTGELFF
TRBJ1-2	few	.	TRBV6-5	TGTGCCAGCGGTAGGGGAATCCCTAGTTATGAGGGCTACACCTTC	CASGRGIPSYEGYTF
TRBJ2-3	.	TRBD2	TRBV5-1	TGCGCCAGCAGCTTGGCTAGCGGGGGGGTATCAGATACGCAGTATTTT	CASSLASGGVSDTQYF
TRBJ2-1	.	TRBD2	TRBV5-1	TGCGCCAGCAGCTTGGCCGAGGCTAGCGGGGGATACAATGAGCAGTTCTTC	CASSLAEASGGYNEQFF
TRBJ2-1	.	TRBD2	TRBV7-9	TGTGCCAGCAGCTTAGCGCTAGCGGGGGTCTACAATGAGCAGTTCTTC	CASSLALAGVYNEQFF
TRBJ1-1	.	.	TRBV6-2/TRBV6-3	TGTGCCAGCAGTTACAGGGGGTCTGGGAGAATGAACACTGAAGCTTTCTTT	CASSYRGSGRMNTEAFF
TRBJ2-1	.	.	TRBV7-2	TGTGCCAGCACCCCAGGTGGGGGGTTTTACAATGAGCAGTTCTTC	CASTPGGGFYNEQFF
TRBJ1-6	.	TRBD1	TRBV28	TGTGCCAGCAGACAGACAGGGGCCAATTCACCCCTCCACTTT	CASRQTGANSPLHF
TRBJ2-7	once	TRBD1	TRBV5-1	TGCGCCAGCAGCGGATTGGGACAGGCGTACGAGCAGTACTTC	CASSGLGQAYEQYF
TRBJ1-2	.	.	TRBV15	TGTGCCACCAGCCCACGGGGGTCCTATGGCTACACCTTC	CATSPRGSYGYTF
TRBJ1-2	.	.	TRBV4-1	TGCGCCAGCAGCCAGGTTGACATTCGCGGCTACACCTTC	CASSQVDIRGYTF
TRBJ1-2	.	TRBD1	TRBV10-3	TGTGCCATCAGCCCACAGGGGGGATTTTATGGCTACACCTTC	CAISPQGGFYGYTF
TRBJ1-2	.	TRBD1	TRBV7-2	TGTGCCAGTCTCGACAGGGGGGTCTATGGCTACACCTTC	CASLDRGVYGYTF
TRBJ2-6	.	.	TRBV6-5	TGTGCCAGCATACTCTCTGGGGCCAACGTCCTGACTTTC	CASILSGANVLTF
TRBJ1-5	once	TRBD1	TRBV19	TGTGCCAGTAGCATGACAGGGGGGTATCAGCCCCAGCATTTT	CASSMTGGYQPQHF
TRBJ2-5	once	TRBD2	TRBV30	TGTGCCTGGAGTGGACTAGCCGCCGAGACCCAGTACTTC	CAWSGLAAETQYF
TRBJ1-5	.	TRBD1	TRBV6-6	TGTGCCAGCAGGGGACAGGGGGCGAAGGGCAATCAGCCCCAGCATTTT	CASRGQGAKGNQPQHF
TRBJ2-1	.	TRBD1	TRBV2	TGTGCCAGCAGTATTCGGACAGGGGGAAACAATGAGCAGTTCTTC	CASSIRTGGNNEQFF
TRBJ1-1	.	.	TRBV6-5	TGTGCCAGCAGCTTGGAAGGAGTATGGACTGAAGCTTTCTTT	CASSLEGVWTEAFF
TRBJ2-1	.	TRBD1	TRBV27	TGTGCCAGCAGTTTATCTCCGGGACAGGGGTCGGCGGATGAGCAGTTCTTC	CASSLSPGQGSADEQFF
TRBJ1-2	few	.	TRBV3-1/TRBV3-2	TGTGCCAGCAGCCAAACAGAAGGCGGCTACACCTTC	CASSQTEGGYTF